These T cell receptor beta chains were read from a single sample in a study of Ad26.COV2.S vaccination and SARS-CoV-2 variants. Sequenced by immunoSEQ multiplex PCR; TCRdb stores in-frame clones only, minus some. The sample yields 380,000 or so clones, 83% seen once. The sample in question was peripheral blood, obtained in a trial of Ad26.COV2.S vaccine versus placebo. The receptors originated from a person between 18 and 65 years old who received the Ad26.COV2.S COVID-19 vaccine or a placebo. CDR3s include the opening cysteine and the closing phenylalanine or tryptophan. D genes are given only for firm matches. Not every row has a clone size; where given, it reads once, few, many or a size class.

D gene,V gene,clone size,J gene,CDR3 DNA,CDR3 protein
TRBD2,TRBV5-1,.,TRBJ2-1,TGCGCCAGCAGACCTAGCGGGAGCTCCTACAATGAGCAGTTCTTC,CASRPSGSSYNEQFF
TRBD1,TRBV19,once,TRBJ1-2,TGTGCCAGTAGTCTGGACAGGGGGCTCTATGGCTACACCTTC,CASSLDRGLYGYTF
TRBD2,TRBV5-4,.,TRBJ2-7,TGTGCCAGCGCCACCGAGCGGGGAGAGCAGTACTTC,CASATERGEQYF
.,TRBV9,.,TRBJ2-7,TGTGCCAGCAGCCCCCAGGGACGGATGAGCTCGGGCGAGCAGTACTTC,CASSPQGRMSSGEQYF
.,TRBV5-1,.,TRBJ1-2,TGCGCCAGCAGCTTGGGAGGTCGGAAGTTTGACTATGGCTACACCTTC,CASSLGGRKFDYGYTF
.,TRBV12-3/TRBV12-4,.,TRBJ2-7,TGTGCCAGCAGTTTATTCAGGCAGGGAGAGCAGTACTTC,CASSLFRQGEQYF
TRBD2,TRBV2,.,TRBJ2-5,TGTGCCAGCAGTGAATCCCTCCCCCGACTAGCGGGGGGCCCCCAAGAGACCCAGTACTTC,CASSESLPRLAGGPQETQYF
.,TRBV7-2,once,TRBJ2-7,TGTGCCAGCAGCTCTCCCCAAAGGCTCGAGCAGTACTTC,CASSSPQRLEQYF
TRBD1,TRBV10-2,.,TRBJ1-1,TGCGCCAGCAGTGACGGACAGGGCGGGAACACTGAAGCTTTCTTT,CASSDGQGGNTEAFF
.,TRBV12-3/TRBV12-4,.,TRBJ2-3,TGTGCCAGCAGTTTATTAGCGGCAGATACGCAGTATTTT,CASSLLAADTQYF
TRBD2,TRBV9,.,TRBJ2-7,TGTGCCAGCAGCGGTACAGCGGGGGGCCCCTACGAGCAGTACTTC,CASSGTAGGPYEQYF
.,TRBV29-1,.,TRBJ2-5,TGCAGCGCCCTTGGTACGGGGGCTGAGACCCAGTACTTC,CSALGTGAETQYF